This T cell receptor beta chain was retrieved from a study of T cells after yellow fever vaccination. Background on the study: Some fractions had low cell numbers, and these were prepared with SMART-Seq v4 Ultra Low Input.

This clonotype turned up a few times. No antigen is known for it. 5'RACE template switching generated TCR cDNA, adding a universal primer site and UMIs. Via MiXCR, TCRdb re-called the 5' RACE reads, giving one row per CDR3 protein. This sample has 450,000 to 550,000 distinct CDR3 sequences, with around a fifth found just once. General study points: The secondary response was weaker, and its peak arrived faster, on day 5 versus 15.

Sequencing was performed on PBMCs, taken more than 20 days after the first yellow fever vaccination. This TCR came from a man younger than 35 who received the YFV17D yellow fever vaccine.

The CDR3 coding sequence is TGTGCCAGCAGTTACTCGATCCCAGTCCCTGGAAACACCATATATTTT. It yields the protein CASSYSIPVPGNTIYF. The genes are TRBV6-5 and TRBJ1-3; D unresolved. Germline V gene lookup returns CDR1 MNHEY and CDR2 SVGAGI. The CDR3 covers 16 residues. V was clipped by 0 bases and J by 2 bases, with 11 bases between them.